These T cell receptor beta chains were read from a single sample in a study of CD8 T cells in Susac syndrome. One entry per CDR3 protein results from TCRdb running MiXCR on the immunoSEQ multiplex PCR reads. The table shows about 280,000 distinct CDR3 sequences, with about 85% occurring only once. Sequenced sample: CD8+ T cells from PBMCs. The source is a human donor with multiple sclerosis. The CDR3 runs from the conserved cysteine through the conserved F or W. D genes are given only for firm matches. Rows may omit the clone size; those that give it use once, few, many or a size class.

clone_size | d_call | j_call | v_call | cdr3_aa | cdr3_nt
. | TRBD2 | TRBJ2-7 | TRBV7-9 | CASSLSLGTSGIYEQYF | TGTGCCAGCAGCTTATCCCTCGGGACTAGCGGCATTTACGAGCAGTACTTC
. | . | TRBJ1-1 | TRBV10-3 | CAISESGFSNTEAFF | TGTGCCATCAGTGAGTCGGGGTTTTCGAACACTGAAGCTTTCTTT
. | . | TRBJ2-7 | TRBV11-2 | CASSSASGGVYEQYF | TGTGCCAGCAGCTCCGCATCGGGCGGGGTGTACGAGCAGTACTTC
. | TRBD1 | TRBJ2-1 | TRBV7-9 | CASSPKDRPGNEQFF | TGTGCCAGCAGCCCGAAGGACAGGCCCGGCAATGAGCAGTTCTTC
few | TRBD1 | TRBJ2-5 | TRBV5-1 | CASEGASETQYF | TGCGCCAGCGAGGGGGCTTCGGAGACCCAGTACTTC
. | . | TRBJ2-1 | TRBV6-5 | CASSYSAQLVSHEQFF | TGTGCCAGCAGTTACTCGGCCCAGTTAGTCTCCCATGAGCAGTTCTTC
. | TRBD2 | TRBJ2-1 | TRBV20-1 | CSARPLTSPSYNEQFF | TGCAGTGCTAGACCCCTGACTAGCCCATCCTACAATGAGCAGTTCTTC
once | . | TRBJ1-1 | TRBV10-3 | CAISDTGESEAFF | TGTGCCATCAGTGACACGGGGGAAAGTGAAGCTTTCTTT
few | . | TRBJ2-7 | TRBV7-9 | CASSPKLGYEQYF | TGTGCCAGCAGCCCCAAATTGGGGTACGAGCAGTACTTC
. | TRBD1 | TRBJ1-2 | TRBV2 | CASAPTGNRGYTF | TGTGCCAGCGCTCCGACAGGGAATAGGGGCTACACCTTC
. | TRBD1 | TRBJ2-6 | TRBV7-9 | CASSETGSGANVLTF | TGTGCCAGCAGCGAGACAGGGAGTGGGGCCAACGTCCTGACTTTC
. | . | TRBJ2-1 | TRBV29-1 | CSVGFAYNEQFF | TGCAGCGTTGGATTTGCCTACAATGAGCAGTTCTTC
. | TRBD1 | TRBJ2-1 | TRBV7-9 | CASSLVGDRDNEQFF | TGTGCCAGCAGCTTAGTGGGGGACAGGGACAATGAGCAGTTCTTC
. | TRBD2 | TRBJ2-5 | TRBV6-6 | CASSSLAGEGGETQYF | TGTGCCAGCAGTTCATTAGCGGGAGAGGGGGGAGAGACCCAGTACTTC
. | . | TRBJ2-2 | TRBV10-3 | CAITASENTGELFF | TGTGCCATCACCGCTAGCGAAAACACCGGGGAGCTGTTTTTT
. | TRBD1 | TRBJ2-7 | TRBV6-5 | CASTTGTGNYEQYF | TGTGCCAGCACTACCGGGACAGGAAACTACGAGCAGTACTTC
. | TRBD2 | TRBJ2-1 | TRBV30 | CAWSSSGSVEQFF | TGTGCCTGGAGCTCTAGCGGGAGTGTTGAGCAGTTCTTC
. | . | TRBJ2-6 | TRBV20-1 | CSARGRGSSGANVLTF | TGCAGTGCTAGGGGCAGGGGCTCCTCTGGGGCCAACGTCCTGACTTTC
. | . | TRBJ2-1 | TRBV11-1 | CASSLWSGEGNNEQFF | TGTGCCAGCAGCTTATGGAGCGGCGAGGGGAACAATGAGCAGTTCTTC
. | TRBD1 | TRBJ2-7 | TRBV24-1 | CATSARDSSEQYF | TGTGCCACCAGTGCCAGGGACAGTTCCGAGCAGTACTTC
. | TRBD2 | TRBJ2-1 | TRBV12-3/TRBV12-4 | CASNTLAEREYGEQFF | TGTGCCAGCAATACCTTGGCAGAGCGGGAGTACGGTGAGCAGTTCTTC
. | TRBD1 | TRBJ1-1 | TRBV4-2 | CASSQVTGGTEAFF | TGTGCCAGCAGCCAAGTAACAGGGGGCACTGAAGCTTTCTTT
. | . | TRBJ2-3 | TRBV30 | CAWSDEPGSTDTQYF | TGTGCCTGGAGTGATGAGCCGGGTAGCACAGATACGCAGTATTTT
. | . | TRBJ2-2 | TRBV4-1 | CASSQGGSGELFF | TGCGCCAGCAGCCAAGGGGGGTCCGGGGAGCTGTTTTTT
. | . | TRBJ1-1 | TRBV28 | CASSLGGENTEAFF | TGTGCCAGCAGTTTAGGCGGTGAGAACACTGAAGCTTTCTTT
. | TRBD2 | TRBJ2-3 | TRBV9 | CASSVETGASGITDTQYF | TGTGCCAGCAGCGTAGAAACCGGGGCTAGCGGTATCACAGATACGCAGTATTTT
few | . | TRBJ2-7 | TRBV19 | CASSMVGYSYEQYF | TGTGCCAGTAGTATGGTGGGATACTCCTACGAGCAGTACTTC
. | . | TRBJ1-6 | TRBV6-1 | CASSGIIGRGSYNSPLHF | TGTGCCAGCAGTGGTATCATAGGCCGGGGGTCCTATAATTCACCCCTCCACTTT
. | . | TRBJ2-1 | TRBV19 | CASSISRRYNEQFF | TGTGCCAGTAGTATTTCTAGGCGATACAATGAGCAGTTCTTC
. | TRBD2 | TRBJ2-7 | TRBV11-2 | CASTLSGRTYEQYF | TGTGCCAGCACCCTTAGCGGGAGGACCTACGAGCAGTACTTC
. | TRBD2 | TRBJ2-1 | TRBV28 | CASSITSGRVGYNEQFF | TGTGCCAGCAGTATAACTAGCGGGAGAGTTGGCTACAATGAGCAGTTCTTC
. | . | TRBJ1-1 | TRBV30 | CAWIRSTEAFF | TGTGCCTGGATCCGCAGCACTGAAGCTTTCTTT
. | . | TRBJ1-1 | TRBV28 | CASSLRGLGISEAFF | TGTGCCAGCAGTTTACGGGGGTTGGGTATCTCTGAAGCTTTCTTT
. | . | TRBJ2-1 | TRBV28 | CASSSRLTSYNEQFF | TGTGCCAGCAGTTCCAGACTAACGTCCTACAATGAGCAGTTCTTC